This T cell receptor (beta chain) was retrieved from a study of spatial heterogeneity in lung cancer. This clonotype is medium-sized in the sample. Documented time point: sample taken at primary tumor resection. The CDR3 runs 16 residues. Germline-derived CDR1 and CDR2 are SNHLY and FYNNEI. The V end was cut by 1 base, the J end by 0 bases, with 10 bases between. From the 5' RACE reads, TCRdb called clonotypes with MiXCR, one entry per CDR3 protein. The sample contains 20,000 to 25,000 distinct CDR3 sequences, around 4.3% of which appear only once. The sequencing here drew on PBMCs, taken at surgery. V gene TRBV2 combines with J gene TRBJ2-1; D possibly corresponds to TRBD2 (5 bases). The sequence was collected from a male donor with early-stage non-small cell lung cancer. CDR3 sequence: CASSEVRGSSYNEQFF. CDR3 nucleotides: TGTGCCAGCAGTGAAGTTCGAGGGAGCTCCTACAATGAGCAGTTCTTC.